Below, 20 T cell receptor beta chains from the same sample are listed, as sequenced in a study of shared clonotypes between healthy human individuals. Profiled with immunoSEQ multiplex PCR; TCRdb holds only in-frame clones, not every one. The repertoire has 1,500,000 or so clones, 97% to 99% of them found once; the top ten carry under 0.45%. The sample comprised naive CD4+ T cells sorted from blood. Subset specified: CD45RA+ positively selected. Every receptor here comes from a man in his thirties or forties in good health.

The chain joins TRBV14 to TRBJ2-1, with D perhaps being TRBD1 or TRBD2 (5 bases each). Germline-derived CDR1 and CDR2 are SGHDN and FVKESK. The length of the CDR3 is 12 residues. With 4 bases removed from V and 9 bases from J, the gap between germline ends came to 10 bases. Here the CDR3 DNA reads TGTGCCAGCAGCCCAGGGACCGCTGAGCAGTTCTTC. Protein product: CASSPGTAEQFF.

The rearrangement joins TRBV6-5 to TRBJ2-7, with D possibly TRBD2 on 6 matching bases. There are 14 residues in the CDR3. Trimming took 2 bases from V and 6 from J, leaving 14 bases between them. Germline loops: CDR1 MNHEY, CDR2 SVGAGI. The CDR3: CASSYGLLLSEQYF. DNA for the CDR3: TGTGCCAGCAGTTACGGACTACTTTTAAGCGAGCAGTACTTC.

The chain carries TRBV11-2 and TRBJ2-7; maybe TRBD1 (6 bases). The germline V and J ends were trimmed by 1 base and 5 bases, with 12 bases remaining between them. CDR3 length equals 14 residues. The germline V gene encodes CDR1 SGHAT and CDR2 FQNNGV. The CDR3 DNA reads TGTGCCAGCAGCTTAGTTACAGGGAGCCACGAGCAGTACTTC. Its protein product is CASSLVTGSHEQYF.

The chain employs TRBV5-6 and TRBJ2-1, with TRBD2 as a possible D gene (6 bases). In germline, CDR1 is SGHDT, CDR2 YYEEEE. V gave up 0 bases and J gave up 7 bases, with 14 bases separating them. The CDR3 runs to 15 residues. CDR3 nucleotide sequence: TGTGCCAGCAGCTTGGTCGGCGGAGGGAGGAATGAGCAGTTCTTC. Its protein is CASSLVGGGRNEQFF.

The chain joins TRBV4-3 to TRBJ2-7; 9 bases fit TRBD2. Germline V CDR1 and CDR2: LGHNA, YSLEER. The CDR3 runs to 15 residues. Losses at the gene ends were 4 bases for V and 7 bases for J; bases not matched to a gene: 11. The CDR3 DNA sequence: TGCGCCAGCAGCCGCCTAGGTAGCCTAGCGGGAGAGCAGTACTTC. This sequence encodes CASSRLGSLAGEQYF.

CDR3 nucleotides: TGTGCCAGCATGCCGGAAGCGAACACTGAAGCTTTCTTT. Amino acids: CASMPEANTEAFF. The chain uses TRBV2 and TRBJ1-1; D unresolved. V lost 7 bases to trimming and J lost 1 base, with 10 bases between them. Germline V CDR1 and CDR2: SNHLY, FYNNEI. The CDR3 is 13 amino acids.

The rearrangement joins TRBV6-5 to TRBJ1-4; 10 nucleotides agree with TRBD1. Germline CDR1 MNHEY, CDR2 SVGAGI. The CDR3 sequence is 14 residues long. V was pared by 5 bases and J by 8 bases, with 5 bases of the junction left unmatched. The chain's CDR3 is CASSTTGGTEKLFF. The CDR3 DNA follows: TGTGCCAGCAGTACGACAGGGGGCACGGAAAAACTGTTTTTT.

This chain links TRBV5-6 with TRBJ1-1; tentatively, D is TRBD1 (5 bases). CDR3 length equals 13 residues. Germline V gives CDR1 SGHDT, CDR2 YYEEEE. Between the trimmed V and J ends, which lost 4 bases and 5 bases, there was a span of 12 bases. Here the CDR3 reads CASSEGIGTEAFF. DNA of the CDR3: TGTGCCAGCAGCGAGGGGATAGGTACTGAAGCTTTCTTT.

The genes are TRBV6-1 and TRBJ2-5; 9 positions match TRBD2. The CDR3 is 14 amino acids. The germline V gene encodes CDR1 MNHNS and CDR2 SASEGT. Trimming cost V 1 base and J 7 bases; bases outside gene matches: 4. The CDR3 loop reads CASSEGTSVGTQYF. CDR3 bases: TGTGCCAGCAGTGAAGGGACTAGCGTAGGGACCCAGTACTTC.

The CDR3 DNA follows: TGTGCCAGCAGTGAAGAAGCGGGTACCTACGAGCAGTACTTC. It yields the protein CASSEEAGTYEQYF. The chain links TRBV28 to TRBJ2-7; D is possibly TRBD2 (6 bases). The V gene lost 5 bases and the J gene lost 2 bases, with 13 bases spanning the gap. The CDR3 is 14 amino acids. The germline gives CDR1 MDHEN, CDR2 SYDVKM.

The rearrangement links TRBV28 to TRBJ2-7; D is perhaps TRBD2 (6 bases). CDR1 MDHEN and CDR2 SYDVKM come from the germline V gene. The V end was cut by 0 bases, the J end by 4 bases, with 19 bases between. The CDR3 length is 17 residues. This CDR3 reads CASSLWSQRGIKYEQYF. DNA of the CDR3: TGTGCCAGCAGTTTATGGAGCCAACGGGGGATCAAGTACGAGCAGTACTTC.

This clone was observed a single time. The CDR3 region is CTSSQGQGNTIYF. CDR3 coding DNA: TGCACCAGCAGCCAAGGACAAGGAAACACCATATATTTT. The rearrangement joins TRBV1 to TRBJ1-3; the D call in the table, TRBD1, was not verified against the DNA. TRBV1 is designated a pseudogene. The CDR3 loop spans 13 amino acids.

This clone was recorded only once. The CDR3 region is CASSSLQRLARSYEQYF. The CDR3 region has the DNA TGTGCCAGCAGCTCCCTTCAGCGACTAGCGAGATCCTACGAGCAGTACTTC. The chain couples TRBV2 to TRBJ2-7; TRBD2 aligns across 8 bases. The CDR3 has 17 amino acids. V was clipped by 6 bases and J by 1 base; unmatched bases: 14. Germline V gene lookup returns CDR1 SNHLY and CDR2 FYNNEI.

The V and J genes are TRBV2 and TRBJ1-3; the D is unclear. V was shortened by 8 bases and J by 0 bases, with 11 bases between the two germline ends. The V gene's germline CDR1 is SNHLY and CDR2 FYNNEI. The CDR3 runs to 14 residues. DNA of the CDR3: TGTGCCAGCCAAAAAAGGAGCTCTGGAAACACCATATATTTT. Its translation is CASQKRSSGNTIYF.

V is TRBV9 and J is TRBJ2-1, with D perhaps TRBD2 (5 bases). CDR3 length: 16 residues. Germline V gene sequence: CDR1 SGDLS, CDR2 YYNGEE. Trimming left V 2 bases short and J 9 bases short, with 21 bases between. For the CDR3, the DNA is TGTGCCAGCAGCGTTCTGGTGACGACCGGTCGGGGTGAGCAGTTCTTC. This encodes CASSVLVTTGRGEQFF.

The V and J genes are TRBV18 and TRBJ2-1; D perhaps matches TRBD1 (6 bases). Germline V gene sequence: CDR1 KGHSH, CDR2 LQKENI. V was pared by 1 base and J by 3 bases, with 22 bases between. There are 19 residues in the CDR3. The CDR3 sequence: CASSPLTGPPLENYNEQFF. The CDR3 nucleotides are TGTGCCAGCTCACCACTAACAGGGCCCCCCCTGGAAAACTACAATGAGCAGTTCTTC.

The chain uses TRBV4-2 and TRBJ1-5; D not certain. Germline V gene data show CDR1 as LGHNA and CDR2 as YNFKEQ. The CDR3 covers 14 residues. Trimming shortened V by 4 bases and J by 4 bases, and 11 bases separated the two germline ends. CDR3 protein: CASSLRDTNQPQHF. The CDR3 DNA follows: TGTGCCAGCAGCCTCCGGGATACTAATCAGCCCCAGCATTTT.

V is TRBV15 and J is TRBJ2-7; 7 positions match TRBD1. The CDR3 spans 14 residues. Germline V gene lookup returns CDR1 LNHNV and CDR2 YYDKDF (reference sequence). V was clipped by 9 bases and J by 3 bases; unmatched bases: 11. CDR3 sequence (DNA): TGTGCCACAAAACACCAGGGGGACCGCTACGAGCAGTACTTC. It translates to CATKHQGDRYEQYF.

This rearrangement joins TRBV5-4 to TRBJ1-1; no firm D call. V lost 3 bases and J lost 1, with 10 bases in between. Germline CDR1 and CDR2: SGHNT and YYREEE (reference sequence). The CDR3 has 14 residues. This CDR3 is CASSSGPKNTEAFF. Here the CDR3 DNA reads TGTGCCAGCAGCTCAGGACCAAAGAACACTGAAGCTTTCTTT.

V is TRBV27 and J is TRBJ2-1; D is unresolved. V gave up 0 bases and J gave up 12 bases, with 21 bases separating them. CDR1 is MNHEY, CDR2 SMNVEV, per germline (reference sequence). The CDR3 is 16 residues long. The DNA for the CDR3 is TGTGCCAGCAGTTTATCGGGTGGACCGACCCGTAAGTGGCAGTTCTTC. This encodes CASSLSGGPTRKWQFF.